The next 9 T cell receptor beta chains were all read from a single sample in a study of cytomegalovirus exposure and HLA in healthy donors. Primers included in the PCR were 60 Vbeta and 13 Jbeta primers. Only in-frame clones appear in the TCRdb table, and some are missing; sequencing was by immunoSEQ multiplex PCR. The table has around 200,000 clones, 70% seen once; the top ten hold about 2.5%. Sequenced sample: PBMCs. Receptors were obtained from a man aged 40-55 years in good health and CMV-seropositive.

The chain recombines TRBV7-8 with TRBJ2-7, with 7 positions matching TRBD1. Germline values: CDR1 SGHVS, CDR2 FQNEAQ. This CDR3 is 16 amino acids long. With 0 bases clipped from V and 0 bases from J, the junction kept 5 bases outside the gene matches. This CDR3 is CASSLANRGISYEQYF. In nucleotides, the CDR3 is TGTGCCAGCAGCTTAGCGAACAGGGGAATCTCCTACGAGCAGTACTTC.

The V gene is TRBV7-9, the J gene TRBJ2-7; possible D gene TRBD2, 7 bases. CDR1 is SEHNR, CDR2 FQNEAQ, per germline (reference sequence). The CDR3 has 16 amino acids. The V end lost 5 bases, the J end lost 0 bases, and 17 bases lay between the germline ends. The CDR3 sequence is CASSRPGGPDSYEQYF. The CDR3 DNA reads TGTGCCAGCAGCCGACCGGGGGGCCCTGACTCCTACGAGCAGTACTTC.

The chain uses TRBV27 and TRBJ2-6; no firm D call. V dropped 7 bases and J dropped 2 bases, with 18 bases sitting between them. Looked up from germline, CDR1 is MNHEY and CDR2 is SMNVEV (reference sequence). The CDR3 extends over 17 amino acids. The CDR3 DNA is TGTGCCAGCACCAACCGCTGGGCTCCAGCTGGGGCCAACGTCCTGACTTTC. This gives the protein CASTNRWAPAGANVLTF.

This clone has just a few counts. The chain carries TRBV19 and TRBJ1-5; D is undetermined. V lost 9 bases and J 4 bases, leaving 19 bases between the germline ends. CDR1 LNHDA and CDR2 SQIVND come from the germline V gene (reference sequence). The CDR3 length is 15 residues. The CDR3 here is CASTLVPGANQPQHF. DNA of the CDR3: TGTGCCAGCACGCTTGTTCCGGGAGCGAATCAGCCCCAGCATTTT.

The CDR3 reads CASSSTAGRLEQYF. The DNA for the CDR3 is TGCGCCAGCAGCTCGACGGCAGGGAGGCTCGAGCAGTACTTC. V is TRBV5-1 and J is TRBJ2-5; weak D call: TRBD2 (6 bases). The DNA end favors TRBJ2-7, so the J call may be wrong. Germline V CDR1 and CDR2: SGHRS, YFSETQ. The CDR3 contains 14 residues.

This clone showed up just a few times. The chain carries TRBV29-1 and TRBJ1-1; 11 bases line up with TRBD1. The germline CDR1 and CDR2 sequences are SQVTM and ANQGSEA. The CDR3 length is 13 residues. J gave up 3 bases and V 6 bases, and 3 bases lay outside the gene matches. The CDR3 nucleotides read TGCAGCGTCGGGACAGGGGGGCACACTGAAGCTTTCTTT. Translating it yields CSVGTGGHTEAFF. Based on the CDR3 plus reference TRBV29-1 and TRBJ1-1, the full variable domain is SAVISQKPSRDICQRGTSLTIQCQVDSQVTMMFWYRQQPGQSLTLIATANQGSEATYESGFVIDKFPISRPNLTFSTLTVSNMSPEDSSIYLCSVGTGGHTEAFFGQGTRLTVV.

The rearrangement joins TRBV19 to TRBJ1-2; D may be TRBD1 (6 bases). V gave up 7 bases and J gave up 6 bases, with 21 bases separating them. This CDR3 is 15 amino acids long. Looked up from germline, CDR1 is LNHDA and CDR2 is SQIVND (reference sequence). The chain's CDR3 is CASTLLGGGADGYTF. The DNA of the CDR3 is TGTGCCAGTACCCTATTAGGGGGGGGCGCGGATGGCTACACCTTC.

The table lists this clone with a count of one. The V and J genes are TRBV27 and TRBJ2-7; the match to TRBD1 covers 8 bases. Germline CDR1 and CDR2: MNHEY and SMNVEV (reference sequence). There are 14 residues in the CDR3. J gave up 2 bases and V 4 bases, and 4 bases lay outside the gene matches. Here the CDR3 reads CASSYRDRTYEQYF. The CDR3 DNA follows: TGTGCCAGCAGTTACAGGGACAGGACCTACGAGCAGTACTTC.

This chain links TRBV4-1 with TRBJ2-1; TRBD2 matches at 7 bases. CDR3 length: 18 residues. J gave up 2 bases and V 0 bases, and 10 bases lay outside the gene matches. Germline CDR1 reads MGHRA; CDR2 reads YSYEKL. The CDR3 DNA sequence: TGCGCCAGCAGCCAAGACGGGAATCTAGCGGCTACCTACAATGAGCAGTTCTTC. This translates into CASSQDGNLAATYNEQFF.